This is a list of T cell receptor beta chains from one sample in a study of cytomegalovirus exposure and HLA in healthy donors. TCRdb's copy holds only in-frame clones and misses some; the assay was immunoSEQ multiplex PCR. The sample shows 70,000 to 80,000 clones, 85% to 95% of them seen only once. Sample: PBMCs. These receptors all come from a woman aged 18-29 years in good health and CMV-seropositive. Each CDR3 is given with its conserved first and last residue. Each record gives: D gene, J gene, V gene, CDR3 protein, CDR3 DNA. The D gene is left open where the match is weak.

NA TRBJ2-7 TRBV7-2 CASSQINSYEQYF TGTGCCAGCAGCCAAATCAACTCCTACGAGCAGTACTTC
NA TRBJ1-6 TRBV6-1 CASMVQQNSPLHF TGTGCCAGCATGGTACAGCAAAATTCACCCCTCCACTTT
TRBD1 TRBJ1-5 TRBV2 CASSMDREQPQHF TGTGCCAGCAGCATGGACAGGGAGCAGCCCCAGCATTTT
NA TRBJ1-4 TRBV28 CASSLWGGGEKLFF TGTGCCAGCAGCCTCTGGGGGGGCGGCGAAAAACTGTTTTTT
NA TRBJ2-7 TRBV28 CASSLILYPYEQYF TGTGCCAGCAGTCTTATACTATATCCCTACGAGCAGTACTTC
NA TRBJ1-1 TRBV4-1 CASATANTEAFF TGCGCCAGCGCCACAGCGAACACTGAAGCTTTCTTT
NA TRBJ2-2 TRBV14 CASSQVDWYNTGELFF TGTGCCAGCAGCCAAGTGGACTGGTATAACACCGGGGAGCTGTTTTTT
NA TRBJ2-3 TRBV11-2 CASSLYTDTQYF TGTGCCAGCAGCTTATACACAGATACGCAGTATTTT
NA TRBJ2-3 TRBV5-6 CASSLVFATGRTDTQYF TGTGCCAGCAGCTTGGTTTTCGCGACAGGACGCACAGATACGCAGTATTTT
TRBD2 TRBJ2-2 TRBV4-1 CASSQRLAGAPNTGELFF TGCGCCAGCAGCCAGCGCCTAGCGGGGGCTCCGAACACCGGGGAGCTGTTTTTT
NA TRBJ2-2 TRBV2 CASSEAFQNTGELFF TGTGCCAGCAGTGAAGCGTTTCAGAACACCGGGGAGCTGTTTTTT
TRBD2 TRBJ2-2 TRBV4-2 CASSQGTASGNTGELFF TGTGCCAGCAGCCAAGGAACGGCTAGCGGGAACACCGGGGAGCTGTTTTTT
NA TRBJ2-7 TRBV28 CASSLPGSGSYEQYF TGTGCCAGCAGTTTGCCCGGGAGCGGATCATACGAGCAGTACTTC